This TCR beta chain comes out of a study of OX40 agonist ivuxolimab in advanced cancers. Regarding the study in general: Ivuxolimab, which targeted the costimulatory receptor OX40 (CD134), was an agonistic, fully human IgG2 monoclonal antibody. In the dose-escalation cohort, approximately 82% of patients were male, and the mean age was approximately 64 years, with a range of about 23 to 80. Prior anti-PD-1, anti-PD-L1 or anti-CTLA-4 therapy was permitted, and checkpoint inhibitors had been received by roughly two fifths of dose-escalation patients. Of the roughly 54 dose-escalation patients, hepatocellular carcinoma was present in 19, melanoma in approximately 15, renal cell carcinoma in 9 and head and neck cancer in 9. Intravenous ivuxolimab was administered to patients every 2 weeks at six dose levels: 0.01, 0.1, 0.3, 1.5, 3 and 10 mg/kg. The point of sequencing TCRbeta in the periphery was to test whether ivuxolimab changed TCR sequence diversity and drove clonal T-cell expansion. The paper describes the monotherapy dose-escalation part (N of about 52 patients) of the phase I trial of ivuxolimab. Three dose-escalation patients achieved partial responses, one with hepatocellular carcinoma and two with cutaneous melanoma.

Genomic DNA was isolated from the sorted cells so that the TCRbeta CDR3 region could be sequenced. The immunoSEQ Assay was used to sequence the TCRbeta CDR3 regions. As stored in TCRdb, this immuneACCESS dataset retains in-frame rearrangements with V and J assigned. A fraction of the clones does not appear; measured against another copy, unresolved V genes explain less than half of the discrepancy, and the remainder lacks a known reason. The sample table records about 16,000 clones; more than 85% of these occur just once. The leading ten clones occupy less than 9% of the sample. The paper as a whole reports these results and caveats: At doses of 0.1 to 3.0 mg/kg, clonal expansion of both CD4+ and CD8+ T cells in blood was seen between baseline and week 6. Partial responders in the 0.1-3.0 mg/kg groups had among the lowest normalized peripheral clonal expansion, especially among CD8+ T cells. Which antigens the clonally expanded peripheral T cells were specific for was not determined. After ivuxolimab, more expanded clones were found on average in CD8+ T cells than in CD4+ T cells. Low levels of normalized T-cell clonal expansion were also seen in some patients who did not respond.

The trial excluded patients who had a history of autoimmune disease or who were on systemic immunosuppression. Peripheral blood for TCR sequencing was collected from all dose cohorts at baseline, on cycle 4 day 1, and on cycle 7 day 1. The samples were drawn from a first-in-human, open-label, multicenter phase I dose-escalation trial of ivuxolimab. Adults with locally advanced or metastatic melanoma, renal cell carcinoma, hepatocellular carcinoma or head and neck squamous cell carcinoma were enrolled in the trial. Before TCR sequencing, CD4+ T cells and CD8+ T cells from peripheral blood were sorted into separate populations. CDR1 SGHNT and CDR2 YENEEA are derived from the germline V gene. Unmatched junction bases come to 20, with V trimmed by 2 bases and J by 6 bases. Its CDR3 holds 20 amino acids, cysteine through phenylalanine. The only DNA kept is the CDR3, 60 bases in frame from the first base.

About this clone itself: Its target antigen remains unknown. No quality values exist for individual bases; no much larger clone is one base distant.

This TCR came from an adult with an advanced solid tumor such as melanoma, head and neck, liver or kidney cancer. Sequenced material: CD4+ or CD8+ T cells sorted from blood, taken in a trial of the OX40 agonist ivuxolimab. The rearrangement combines TRBV11-3 with TRBJ2-1; TRBD2 aligns with 9 central bases. The CDR3 amino acid sequence is: CASSLKPPRTSERLGNEQFF. The bases read TGTGCCAGCAGCTTAAAGCCCCCCCGGACTAGCGAACGACTAGGCAATGAGCAGTTCTTC.